A selection of T cell receptor beta chains follows, all from one sample in a study of T-cell reconstitution after alpha-beta-depleted transplantation in children. Using its own MiXCR run on the PCR reads, TCRdb lists one record per CDR3 protein. This table holds hundreds of thousands of distinct CDR3 sequences, around 23% found once. The source material was PBMCs, mostly from graft donor cells, sampled 360 days after TCRalphabeta/CD19-depleted stem cell transplant. The receptors stem from a boy under three years old who had a stem cell transplant for acute myeloid leukemia, so the T cells may come from the graft donor. CDR3s include the opening cysteine and the closing phenylalanine or tryptophan. D genes are given only for firm matches. Size values are once, few and many counts, or a class for expanded clones, and some rows have none.

NA NA TRBJ1-5 TRBV28 TGTGCCAGCAGGTCAGGGACGGCGGATTATCAGCCCCAGCATTTT CASRSGTADYQPQHF
NA NA TRBJ2-6 TRBV6-1 TGTGCCAGCAAGGCCAGGTCAAGAGTCTGGTCTGGGGCCAACGTCCTGACTTTC CASKARSRVWSGANVLTF
many NA TRBJ1-4 TRBV7-9 TGTGCCAGCAGCTTAGAGGGCATAGGGGAAAAACTGTTTTTT CASSLEGIGEKLFF
many TRBD1 TRBJ2-4 TRBV6-1 TGTGCCAGCAGAAACCCCGGGACAGGGGACATTCAGTACTTC CASRNPGTGDIQYF
many NA TRBJ1-1 TRBV20-1 TGCAGTGCTAGAGATCTAGGGTGGGAGACTGAAGCTTTCTTT CSARDLGWETEAFF
few TRBD1 TRBJ2-4 TRBV20-1 TGCAGTGCTGCGCCAGGACAGGGGATAAACATTCAGTACTTC CSAAPGQGINIQYF
NA TRBD1 TRBJ2-7 TRBV7-2 TGTGCCAGCAGCTTGTCGGGGACAGGGGGAAGGGAGCAGTACTTC CASSLSGTGGREQYF
few NA TRBJ2-4 TRBV20-1 TGCAGTACCGCTAAACAGGGCCGGCGAATTCAGTACTTC CSTAKQGRRIQYF
NA NA TRBJ1-5 TRBV20-1 TGCAGTGCTATAGAGGGGCGGAAACCAAGCAATCAGCCCCAGCATTTT CSAIEGRKPSNQPQHF
few TRBD1 TRBJ1-1 TRBV4-3 TGCGCCAGCAGCCCGTGGACAGGGGCTGAAGCTTTCTTT CASSPWTGAEAFF
many NA TRBJ2-5 TRBV27 TGTGCCAGCAGTTTCGGGACGAGCCCCCAAGAGACCCAGTACTTC CASSFGTSPQETQYF
NA NA TRBJ1-1 TRBV6-1 TGTGCCAGCAGTGGACCTACAAGGCAGGAAGCTTTCTTT CASSGPTRQEAFF
NA NA TRBJ2-1 TRBV21-1 TGTGCCAGCAGCAAGGGGTTCAATGAGCAGTTCTTC CASSKGFNEQFF
few NA TRBJ1-1 TRBV10-3 TGTGCCTCCAAGGGGGGTCAGACGAACACTGAAGCTTTCTTT CASKGGQTNTEAFF
many TRBD1 TRBJ2-7 TRBV6-1 TGTGCCAGCAGCCGGGGACAGGGGAGCTCCTACGAGCAGTACTTC CASSRGQGSSYEQYF
many NA TRBJ1-1 TRBV15 TGTGCCACCAGCAGAGTATGGGGCCTGAACACTGAAGCTTTCTTT CATSRVWGLNTEAFF
few TRBD2 TRBJ2-7 TRBV12-3/TRBV12-4 TGTGCCAGCAGTTTTGAGCGGGGCTACGAGCAGTACTTC CASSFERGYEQYF
NA TRBD1 TRBJ2-2 TRBV30 TGTGCCTGGTTAATAGAGGGGGCTTCCCCCGGGGAGCTGTTTTTT CAWLIEGASPGELFF
many TRBD1 TRBJ2-3 TRBV9 TGTGCCAGCAGCGTAGGACAGGGTGCCACAGATACGCAGTATTTT CASSVGQGATDTQYF
few NA TRBJ2-3 TRBV29-1 TGCAGCGTTGAGGGGGGGGCCCTAACAGATACGCAGTATTTT CSVEGGALTDTQYF
NA NA TRBJ2-2 TRBV19 TGTGCCAGTAGTATAGGGTCCGGGGAGCTGTTTTTT CASSIGSGELFF
NA NA TRBJ1-2 TRBV20-1 TGCAGTGCCGCCGGGACGGCCCCGAGGGGCTACACCTTC CSAAGTAPRGYTF
NA TRBD2 TRBJ2-7 TRBV20-1 TGCAGTGCGCGGACTAGCGGCATCTCCTACGAGCAGTACTTC CSARTSGISYEQYF
few NA TRBJ2-5 TRBV27 TGTGCCAGCTCAGAGACGGTATCTTCGCCGAGACAGTACTTC CASSETVSSPRQYF
few NA TRBJ1-1 TRBV27 TGTGCCAGCAGCTACGGGTATTCGTTCGCTTTCTTT CASSYGYSFAFF
many NA TRBJ2-3 TRBV12-3/TRBV12-4 TGTGCCAGCAGTTTCGACGGAGGGGGCACAGATACGCAGTATTTT CASSFDGGGTDTQYF
many NA TRBJ2-1 TRBV4-1 TGCGCCAGCAGCCCAAAGCTCGGGACACCAGAGCAGTTCTTC CASSPKLGTPEQFF
few TRBD1 TRBJ2-5 TRBV6-5 TGTGCCAGCAGTTATGGAGGACAGGGGCAAGAGACCCAGTACTTC CASSYGGQGQETQYF
few TRBD1 TRBJ1-4 TRBV20-1 TGCAGTGCTAGAGAGATCGACAGGGGAAAACTGTTTTTT CSAREIDRGKLFF
many NA TRBJ1-4 TRBV28 TGTGCCAGCAGTTCCCCCCCCGGCAGGGGAGGTGAAAAACTGTTTTTT CASSSPPGRGGEKLFF
NA NA TRBJ2-1 TRBV5-5 TGTGCCAGCAGCTTGCGGGCCCGGGGCCCTACCTACAATGAGCAGTTCTTC CASSLRARGPTYNEQFF
NA NA TRBJ2-2 TRBV10-3 TGTGCCATCAGTGTTGTTGTCACCGGGGAGCTGTTTTTT CAISVVVTGELFF
NA NA TRBJ1-4 TRBV7-9 TGTGCCAGCAGCCCACCGCCGGGGGACCGCGGGAATGAAAAACTGTTTTTT CASSPPPGDRGNEKLFF
many NA TRBJ2-2 TRBV20-1 TGCAGTGCTAGTCGGGCGGGGAGAGGCACCGGGGAGCTGTTTTTT CSASRAGRGTGELFF
NA TRBD2 TRBJ2-2 TRBV5-4 TGTGCCAGCAGTCCCGACAAGACTAGCGGGCTACCCACCGGGGAGCTGTTTTTT CASSPDKTSGLPTGELFF
few TRBD2 TRBJ2-1 TRBV12-3/TRBV12-4 TGTGCCAGCAGTTTAGGGACTAGCGGGGCCGGCGTCTTC CASSLGTSGAGVF
NA NA TRBJ1-2 TRBV20-1 TGCAGTGCCGCCCGGGGGCCTAACTATGGCTACACCTTC CSAARGPNYGYTF
few NA TRBJ2-1 TRBV7-2 TGTGCCAGCAGCTTAGCAGGGGTTGCGAACAATGAGCAGTTCTTC CASSLAGVANNEQFF
NA NA TRBJ1-5 TRBV3-1 TGTGCCAGCAGCCAAGGAGATTCGAGGCAGCCCCAGCATTTT CASSQGDSRQPQHF
few TRBD1 TRBJ1-1 TRBV12-3/TRBV12-4 TGTGCCAGCAGTTCGAGGGGACAGTCGAAGAACACTGAAGCTTTCTTT CASSSRGQSKNTEAFF
once NA TRBJ2-1 TRBV30 TGTGCTTCTGCGGGGGCCCCTCGGAATGAGCAGTTCTTC CASAGAPRNEQFF
few NA TRBJ1-1 TRBV4-1 TGCGCCAGCAGCCAAGAAGGGTCAAGGGGCGTGCACGGCCTTACACGGGAAGCTTTCTTT CASSQEGSRGVHGLTREAFF
NA NA TRBJ2-5 TRBV10-2 TGCGCCAGCAGTGAGTCGGAGGGCGGGGAGACCCAGTACTTC CASSESEGGETQYF
many TRBD1 TRBJ1-6 TRBV4-1 TGCGCCAGCAGCCCCCCGGGACAGGGTTCACCCCTCCACTTT CASSPPGQGSPLHF
few NA TRBJ2-1 TRBV28 TGTGCCAGCGCCCGCGGGACCACACCGTACAATGAGCAGTTCTTC CASARGTTPYNEQFF